Listed here are 23 T cell receptor beta chains from one sample, sequenced in a study of post-analysis software for immune sequencing data. General study points: Among roughly five TRBV segments more frequent in patients than controls were TRBV5-6, TRBV5-1 and TRBV20-1.

These receptors lack a known antigen. Libraries were made from TCR beta cDNA, and they carried unique molecular identifiers. TCRdb reprocessed the PCR reads via MiXCR and lists one record per CDR3 protein. The table includes roughly 580,000 distinct CDR3 sequences, about 40% detected once. Material: blood. The receptor source for this set is a girl aged 5 to 17 with multiple sclerosis.

This clonotype was seen more than once but under ten times. This chain connects TRBV5-1 to TRBJ2-3, with 11 bases identical to TRBD2. Losses at the gene ends were 0 bases for V and 6 bases for J; bases not matched to a gene: 9. Germline CDR1 SGHRS, CDR2 YFSETQ. This CDR3 region has 17 residues. CDR3 region: CASSLATSGGQADTQYF. The CDR3 DNA follows: TGCGCCAGCAGCTTGGCTACTAGCGGGGGTCAGGCGGATACGCAGTATTTT.

This clonotype came up a few times. The genes are TRBV4-2 and TRBJ2-7; 10 bases match TRBD2. Germline trimming cut 4 bases from V and 0 bases from J; bases unmatched to any gene: 9. Germline loops: CDR1 LGHNA, CDR2 YNFKEQ. CDR3 size: 17 residues. The DNA of the CDR3 is TGTGCCAGCAGCCGAGAATTTAGCGGGGGGAGCTCCTACGAGCAGTACTTC. This sequence encodes CASSREFSGGSSYEQYF.

This clonotype came up many times. The CDR3 spells CASSFPGNEQFF. The CDR3, as DNA: TGCGCCAGCAGCTTCCCGGGAAATGAGCAGTTCTTC. The chain is built from TRBV4-1 and TRBJ2-1, with D perhaps TRBD2 (5 bases). Trimming left V 5 bases short and J 7 bases short, with 9 bases between. The CDR3 runs 12 residues. Germline CDR1 and CDR2: MGHRA and YSYEKL.

CDR3 DNA sequence: TGCAGCGTTGATCTGACCTATCAAGAGACCCAGTACTTC. Translated, it gives CSVDLTYQETQYF. This chain links TRBV29-1 with TRBJ2-5; no clear D gene. Germline CDR1 and CDR2: SQVTM and ANQGSEA. This CDR3 has 13 amino acids. Trimming left V 3 bases short and J 2 bases short, with 10 bases between.

V and J are TRBV20-1 and TRBJ2-3; tentative D call: TRBD2 (7 bases). CDR3 length: 15 residues. Trimming took 6 bases from V and 5 from J, leaving 21 bases between them. Germline V gene data show CDR1 as DFQATT and CDR2 as SNEGSKA (reference sequence). The CDR3 protein is CSAPPRGGRGDTQYF. The DNA of the CDR3 is TGCAGTGCCCCCCCGAGGGGGGGGAGGGGAGATACGCAGTATTTT.

The chain joins TRBV5-1 to TRBJ2-5, with D perhaps matching TRBD2 (6 bases). V lost 4 bases and J 9 bases, leaving 25 bases between the germline ends. Germline-derived CDR1 and CDR2 are SGHRS and YFSETQ. The CDR3 totals 16 residues. The CDR3 loop reads CASSPALLRAPGAQYF. Written as DNA, the CDR3 is TGCGCCAGCAGCCCTGCCCTTCTCCGGGCCCCGGGGGCCCAGTACTTC.

The CDR3 reads CASSQQGLSYNEQFF. The CDR3 nucleotides read TGTGCCAGCTCCCAACAGGGACTCTCCTACAATGAGCAGTTCTTC. V usage is TRBV25-1 and J usage is TRBJ2-1; D tentatively reads TRBD1 or TRBD2 (6 bases each). Per germline, CDR1 MGHDK and CDR2 SYGVNS. This CDR3 contains 15 residues. V shed 8 bases and J shed 0 bases, with 14 bases lying between them. Supplemented by reference TRBV25-1 and TRBJ2-1, the full variable domain reads EADIYQTPRYLVIGTGKKITLECSQTMGHDKMYWYQQDPGMELHLIHYSYGVNSTEKGDLSSESTVSRIRTEHFPLTLESARPSHTSQYLCASSQQGLSYNEQFFGPGTRLTVL.

The V and J genes are TRBV20-1 and TRBJ2-5; the match to TRBD1 covers 8 bases. Per germline, CDR1 DFQATT and CDR2 SNEGSKA (reference sequence). The trim removed 3 bases at V and 4 bases at J, leaving 10 bases unmatched. The CDR3 runs to 15 residues. CDR3 loop: CSARGTGREIETQYF. DNA for the CDR3: TGCAGTGCTAGGGGGACAGGTAGAGAGATAGAGACCCAGTACTTC.

This chain links TRBV5-5 with TRBJ2-7; maybe TRBD1 (6 bases). The V gene lost 2 bases and the J gene lost 0 bases, with 9 bases spanning the gap. CDR1 SGHKS and CDR2 YYEKEE come from the germline V gene (reference sequence). This CDR3 region has 14 residues. The CDR3 is CASSFQGPSYEQYF. The DNA for the CDR3 is TGTGCCAGCAGCTTCCAGGGGCCCTCCTACGAGCAGTACTTC.

For this clonotype: An end of the junction does not agree with germline; a read error may underlie this. This chain links TRBV29-1 with TRBJ1-1; 7 bases align to TRBD1. Germline V CDR1 and CDR2: SQVTM, ANQGSEA. The CDR3 consists of 13 residues. The CDR3, as DNA: TGCAACGTTCTGCGGACAGGGAACACTGAAGCTTTCTTT. As protein: CNVLRTGNTEAFF.

This clonotype has only one observation. The chain employs TRBV12-3 or TRBV12-4 and TRBJ2-1, with 10 bases lining up with TRBD2. V was clipped by 6 bases and J by 5 bases; unmatched bases: 13. The CDR3 sequence is 17 residues long. In nucleotides, the CDR3 is TGTGCCAGCAGAAGAAGAGGCCTAGCGGGAGCTGACAATGAGCAGTTCTTC. Translated, it gives CASRRRGLAGADNEQFF.

The chain employs TRBV7-9 and TRBJ1-2; D not resolved. CDR3 length: 15 residues. V dropped 3 bases and J dropped 4 bases, with 15 bases sitting between them. Per the germline V gene, CDR1 is SEHNR and CDR2 is FQNEAQ (reference sequence). CDR3 DNA sequence: TGTGCCAGCAGCTTTGTGATATTACTATCCTATGGCTACACCTTC. Translating it yields CASSFVILLSYGYTF.

The V call is TRBV10-3, the J call TRBJ2-3; D might be TRBD2 (5 bases). The CDR3 loop spans 13 amino acids. CDR1 ENHRY and CDR2 SYGVKD come from the germline V gene. V lost 6 bases to trimming and J lost 3 bases, with 10 bases between them. CDR3 protein: CAISGPGTDTQYF. CDR3 in DNA: TGTGCCATCAGCGGGCCGGGAACAGATACGCAGTATTTT.

The V and J genes are TRBV3-1 and TRBJ2-1; D gene unclear. The V end was cut by 0 bases, the J end by 13 bases, with 13 bases between. Per germline, CDR1 LGHDT and CDR2 YNNKEL (reference sequence). The CDR3 length is 13 residues. The CDR3 DNA follows: TGTGCCAGCAGCCAAGAACTCGGGCGAAGACAGTTCTTC. The encoded protein is CASSQELGRRQFF.

V gene TRBV2 combines with J gene TRBJ2-1, with D possibly called TRBD1 or TRBD2 (6 bases each). Per germline, CDR1 SNHLY and CDR2 FYNNEI. The CDR3 consists of 16 residues. V was shortened by 8 bases and J by 0 bases, with 17 bases between the two germline ends. The CDR3 DNA sequence: TGTGCCAGCTCTTTTGTAGGGGGGAGCTCCTACAATGAGCAGTTCTTC. It encodes CASSFVGGSSYNEQFF.

The rearrangement joins TRBV12-3 or TRBV12-4 to TRBJ2-7; the D gene is possibly TRBD1 (5 bases). V was pared by 7 bases and J by 0 bases, with 22 bases between. The CDR3 consists of 17 residues. As DNA, the CDR3 is TGTGCCAGCAACAGCACGCTCCGGCAGGGAAGCTCCTACGAGCAGTACTTC. Protein product: CASNSTLRQGSSYEQYF.

This clonotype was recorded a few times. The chain joins TRBV4-1 to TRBJ1-5; TRBD1 agrees at 10 bases. Trimming removed 3 bases from V and 0 bases from J; junction bases left unmatched: 8. Per the germline V gene, CDR1 is MGHRA and CDR2 is YSYEKL. The CDR3 contains 18 residues. CDR3 region: CASSQAGTGAPSNQPQHF. The CDR3 region has the DNA TGCGCCAGCAGCCAGGCCGGGACAGGGGCCCCTAGCAATCAGCCCCAGCATTTT.

J is TRBJ1-4 and V is TRBV7-8; D is uncertain. V lost 2 bases and J lost 0, with 13 bases in between. The CDR3 totals 17 residues. CDR1 is SGHVS, CDR2 FQNEAQ, per germline. CDR3 protein: CASSLWRRGPTNEKLFF. In nucleotides, the CDR3 is TGTGCCAGCAGCTTATGGCGTAGAGGGCCAACTAATGAAAAACTGTTTTTT.

The gene calls are TRBV20-1 and TRBJ2-5, with 10 bases that match TRBD1. Germline V gene lookup returns CDR1 DFQATT and CDR2 SNEGSKA (reference sequence). The junction had 10 bases not matched to a gene; V was cut back by 8 bases and J by 7 bases. The CDR3 totals 13 residues. CDR3 coding DNA: TGCAGTACCGGACAGGGGGAAACTGCGACCCAGTACTTC. This sequence encodes CSTGQGETATQYF.

Only a few counts were recorded for this clonotype. The chain carries TRBV12-3 or TRBV12-4 and TRBJ2-5; D is possibly TRBD1 or TRBD2 (5 bases each). The last part of the DNA fits TRBJ2-7 better; the J call may be wrong. The CDR3 runs 16 residues. In DNA form, the CDR3 reads TGTGCCAGCACCTCCGTGGGGTCACCCAGAGGGGACGAGCAGTACTTC. Translated: CASTSVGSPRGDEQYF.

V usage is TRBV5-1 and J usage is TRBJ2-7, with 9 bases fitting TRBD1. V dropped 3 bases and J dropped 3; count of bases not matched to a gene: 4. The V gene's germline CDR1 is SGHRS and CDR2 YFSETQ. This CDR3 spans 14 amino acids. CDR3 protein: CASSWDRVFYEQYF. CDR3 in DNA: TGCGCCAGCAGCTGGGACAGGGTTTTCTACGAGCAGTACTTC.

This clonotype was observed a few times. The CDR3 loop reads CASSHGLSSYNSPLHF. CDR3 nucleotide sequence: TGCGCCAGCAGCCACGGACTGAGCTCCTATAATTCACCCCTCCACTTT. The chain recombines TRBV4-1 with TRBJ1-6; D gene ambiguous. Germline V gives CDR1 MGHRA, CDR2 YSYEKL. The germline V and J ends were trimmed by 3 bases and 0 bases, with 9 bases remaining between them. The length of the CDR3 is 16 residues.

This clonotype was seen more than once but under ten times. V usage is TRBV10-3 and J usage is TRBJ2-1, with a weak D call TRBD1 (6 bases). Germline CDR1 is ENHRY and CDR2 is SYGVKD. The CDR3 is 13 amino acids. The V and J ends lost 6 bases and 7 bases respectively, with 13 bases between them. The CDR3 here is CAISATGKNEQFF. The CDR3 bases are TGTGCCATCAGCGCTACAGGGAAGAATGAGCAGTTCTTC.